Given below is one T cell receptor beta chain in context. The data originate from a study of shared clonotypes between healthy human individuals. The data were produced by immunoSEQ multiplex PCR, yet TCRdb's version contains in-frame clones alone and is incomplete. The table shows about 520,000 clones, with around 95% occurring only once. Each of the donors was a healthy adult who was HIV-negative and had not had a recent acute infection or vaccination. From germline, CDR1 is SGHRS and CDR2 YFSETQ. The trim removed 4 bases at V and 7 bases at J, leaving 6 bases unmatched. The CDR3 has 14 amino acids.

This rearrangement joins TRBV5-1 to TRBJ2-2; 8 bases fit TRBD1. The sequence was collected from a woman aged 25-40 years in good health. The sample consisted of naive CD4+ T cells sorted from blood. Regarding subset: CD45RA+ positively selected. CDR3 loop: CASSIGQGGGELFF. The CDR3 coding sequence is TGCGCCAGCAGCATCGGACAGGGCGGCGGGGAGCTGTTTTTT.